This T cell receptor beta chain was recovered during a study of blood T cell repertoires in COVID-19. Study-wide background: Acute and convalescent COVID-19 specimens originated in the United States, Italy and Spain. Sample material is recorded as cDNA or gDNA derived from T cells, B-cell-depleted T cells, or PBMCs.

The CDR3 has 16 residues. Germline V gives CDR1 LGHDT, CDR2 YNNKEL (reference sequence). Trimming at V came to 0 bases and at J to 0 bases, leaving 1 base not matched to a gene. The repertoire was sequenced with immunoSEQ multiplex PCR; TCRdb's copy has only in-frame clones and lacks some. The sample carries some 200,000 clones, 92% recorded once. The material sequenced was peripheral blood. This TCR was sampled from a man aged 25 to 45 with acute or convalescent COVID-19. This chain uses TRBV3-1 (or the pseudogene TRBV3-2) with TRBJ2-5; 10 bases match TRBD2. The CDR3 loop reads CASSQELAGNQETQYF. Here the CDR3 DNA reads TGTGCCAGCAGCCAAGAACTAGCGGGAAACCAAGAGACCCAGTACTTC.